Listed below are T cell receptor beta chains from one sample, sequenced in a study of identical twins. TCRdb recomputed calls from the 5' RACE reads with MiXCR, one row per CDR3 protein. The sample carries around 470,000 distinct CDR3 sequences, 14% recorded once. These data also formed part of another study, on yellow fever vaccine responses in identical twins.

Material for sequencing was CD4+ T cells sorted from blood. The receptors derive from a woman under 30 in good health. The CDR3 runs from the conserved cysteine through the conserved F or W. A D gene is named only where the DNA matches it firmly. Expanded clones get a size class; other rows say once, few or many, or leave the size out.

clone size	V gene	J gene	D gene	CDR3 DNA	CDR3 protein
NA	TRBV7-9	TRBJ2-3	NA	TGTGCCAGCCACCGCCTGGCCCTGAGCACAGATACGCAGTATTTT	CASHRLALSTDTQYF
many	TRBV12-3/TRBV12-4	TRBJ1-2	NA	TGTGCCAGCAGTTTTATTAATTCGGACAGTAGCTATGGCTACACCTTC	CASSFINSDSSYGYTF
many	TRBV5-1	TRBJ2-1	NA	TGCGCCAGCAGCCTCCCGGCAAATGAGCAGTTCTTC	CASSLPANEQFF
NA	TRBV25-1	TRBJ2-3	NA	TGTGCCAGCAGTGAGAGTGGGGCGGGATGGGAAGATACGCAGTATTTT	CASSESGAGWEDTQYF
NA	TRBV27	TRBJ2-6	NA	TGTGCCAGCAAGTCGTGGTCTGGGGCCAACGTCCTGACTTTC	CASKSWSGANVLTF
NA	TRBV18	TRBJ2-1	TRBD2	TGTGCCAGCTCACCCCAGCGGGGGCCTGATGAGCAGTTCTTC	CASSPQRGPDEQFF
NA	TRBV9	TRBJ2-7	NA	TGTGCCAGCAGCTCCCAAGGACGGTACGAGCAGTACTTC	CASSSQGRYEQYF
few	TRBV20-1	TRBJ2-6	NA	TGCAGTGCTAGAGCTGAAGACCCTGGGGCCAACGTCCTGACTTTC	CSARAEDPGANVLTF
NA	TRBV11-2	TRBJ1-1	NA	TGTGCCAGCAGCTGGCTGGCGAGCACTGAAGCTTTCTTT	CASSWLASTEAFF
few	TRBV20-1	TRBJ2-2	NA	TGCAGTGCTAGAGCGCGAGGCGCGAACACCGGGGAGCTGTTTTTT	CSARARGANTGELFF
few	TRBV7-2	TRBJ1-2	NA	TGTGCCAGCAGCTTTTCCAGGGAGGATGGCTACACCTTC	CASSFSREDGYTF
NA	TRBV27	TRBJ2-3	NA	TGTGCCAGCAGTGGGTGGGTTGCCCCTCCAGATACGCAGTATTTT	CASSGWVAPPDTQYF
many	TRBV7-8	TRBJ2-1	TRBD2	TGTGCCAGCAGCTTGGACCAGCGGGGGGGCCTCTTCTTC	CASSLDQRGGLFF
NA	TRBV3-1	TRBJ2-2	NA	TGTGCCAGCAGCCTTCTCTCCGGGGCCGGGGAGCTGTTTTTT	CASSLLSGAGELFF
few	TRBV28	TRBJ2-7	TRBD1	TGTGCCAGCAGTCCCAGACAGGGGCTAAGGGAGCAGTACTTC	CASSPRQGLREQYF
few	TRBV29-1	TRBJ1-1	NA	TGCAGCGTTGAAGATGGCAGAGGAGCTTTCTTT	CSVEDGRGAFF
few	TRBV2	TRBJ2-5	NA	TGTGCCAATCGACAGGAAGTACAAGAGACCCAGTACTTC	CANRQEVQETQYF
many	TRBV29-1	TRBJ2-1	TRBD2	TGCAGCGCTTTGCCTAGCGGCTCCTACAATGAGCAGTTCTTC	CSALPSGSYNEQFF
NA	TRBV6-2/TRBV6-3	TRBJ2-1	NA	TGTGCCAGCAGTTTCTCCCTTTATAGGAAGCAGGAGGGCAATGAGCAGTTCTTC	CASSFSLYRKQEGNEQFF
many	TRBV12-3/TRBV12-4	TRBJ2-3	NA	TGTGCCAGCAGTTTTTTCGGGAATACGCAGTATTTT	CASSFFGNTQYF
few	TRBV29-1	TRBJ2-5	NA	TGCAGCGTTGAATCGCGCGGCAGTTTACCGGGTAGCCAGTACTTC	CSVESRGSLPGSQYF
NA	TRBV6-2/TRBV6-3	TRBJ1-1	TRBD1	TGTGCCAGTAAGACAGGGGAGAGGGGCTATCTGAACACTGAAGCTTTCTTT	CASKTGERGYLNTEAFF
few	TRBV24-1	TRBJ1-2	TRBD1	TGTGCCACCAGTCCCGGGACAGCCTATGGCTACACCTTC	CATSPGTAYGYTF
NA	TRBV5-1	TRBJ1-1	TRBD1	TGCGCCAGCAGCCGGGACAGTAACACTGAAGCTTTCTTT	CASSRDSNTEAFF
NA	TRBV12-3/TRBV12-4	TRBJ2-2	NA	TGTGCCAGCAGTTTACTAACCCCCAACACCGGGGAGCTGTTTTTT	CASSLLTPNTGELFF
few	TRBV29-1	TRBJ1-1	NA	TGCAGCGTTTCGAGGGGCTTGAACACTGAAGCTTTCTTT	CSVSRGLNTEAFF
few	TRBV28	TRBJ2-3	NA	TGTGCCAGACGCCGCGGGAAGCCCCCCACAGATACGCAGTATTTT	CARRRGKPPTDTQYF
few	TRBV25-1	TRBJ2-7	NA	TGTGCCAGCAGTGAATCCGGGGGACGGGACGGAGGGGCCTCCTACGAGCAGTACTTC	CASSESGGRDGGASYEQYF
few	TRBV20-1	TRBJ2-7	TRBD2	TGCAGTGCCTTAAATAGCGGGGGGACCTACGAGCAGTACTTC	CSALNSGGTYEQYF
many	TRBV20-1	TRBJ2-1	TRBD2	TGCAGTGCTCGCCGACTAGCGGGGACCTACAATGAGCAGTTCTTC	CSARRLAGTYNEQFF
NA	TRBV6-1	TRBJ2-1	TRBD1	TGTGCCAGCAGCAGGGGACAGGCCTTCGGGTACAATGAGCAGTTCTTC	CASSRGQAFGYNEQFF
NA	TRBV29-1	TRBJ2-5	TRBD1	TGCAGCGTTGATGATCCGGACAGGGCTGGGACCCAGTACTTC	CSVDDPDRAGTQYF
NA	TRBV6-2/TRBV6-3	TRBJ2-1	NA	TGTGCCAGCAGTTACTCAGCAGGGGGGTGGAGGGGGCCATCCTACAATGAGCAGTTCTTC	CASSYSAGGWRGPSYNEQFF
NA	TRBV6-1	TRBJ2-3	NA	TGTGCCAGCAGTCCCAAAGGGCCAGATACGCAGTATTTT	CASSPKGPDTQYF
many	TRBV20-1	TRBJ2-5	TRBD2	TGCAGTGCTAGAGGTTCCGGCGGGGGTTTCGAGACCCAGTACTTC	CSARGSGGGFETQYF
NA	TRBV20-1	TRBJ2-1	TRBD2	TGCAGTGCTAGAAAGGGGCTAGCGGGAGGGCTTGGTGAGCAGTTCTTC	CSARKGLAGGLGEQFF
NA	TRBV27	TRBJ2-7	TRBD1	TGTGCCAGCAGTCTCTACGGACAGGGGGCCTACGAGCAGTACTTC	CASSLYGQGAYEQYF
NA	TRBV7-9	TRBJ2-6	NA	TGTGCCAGCGCGAGGGGGGACTCTGGGGCCAACGTCCTGACTTTC	CASARGDSGANVLTF
many	TRBV5-1	TRBJ2-6	NA	TGCGCCAGCAGCCCCACCTCCCTCTCTGGGGCCAACGTCCTGACTTTC	CASSPTSLSGANVLTF
NA	TRBV6-5	TRBJ1-3	NA	TGTGCCAGCAGTTTCGGGGGCTCGTCTGGAAACACCATATATTTT	CASSFGGSSGNTIYF